These 17 T cell receptor beta chains originate from one sample sequenced in a study of regulatory T cells in long-lasting Graves disease. Time point: newly diagnosed GD, antithyroid drugs for less than 3 months. Following extraction of RNA from PBMCs, that RNA was used to make the TCR library. Arm-PCR of CDR3 regions and iRepertoire HTBI primers were the basis on which TCR beta libraries were built. TCRdb fed the multiplex PCR reads into MiXCR, producing one record per CDR3 protein. The table has around 400,000 distinct CDR3 sequences, 15% to 17% seen once; the top ten hold 22%. The starting material was peripheral blood mononuclear cells (PBMCs), obtained at new diagnosis, from a patient treated with antithyroid drugs. Source of these receptors: a female donor with Graves disease.

A remark on this clonotype: A far larger clone is off by one base, so a read error is likely. CDR3 sequence: CASGLTPGTGPNTDTQYF. The CDR3 region has the DNA TGTGCCAGCGGCCTGACCCCCGGGACAGGGCCCAACACAGATACGCAGTATTTT. The rearrangement links TRBV7-2 to TRBJ2-3; the match to TRBD1 covers 9 bases. CDR3 length: 18 residues. Trimming cost V 8 bases and J 2 bases; bases outside gene matches: 17. Germline CDR1 SGHTA, CDR2 FQGNSA.

This clonotype was seen repeatedly, ten times or more. The genes are TRBV5-1 and TRBJ1-1; D remains unclear. The CDR3 is 14 amino acids. Per germline, CDR1 SGHRS and CDR2 YFSETQ. Trimming stripped 7 bases from V and 0 bases from J, with 13 bases between. The CDR3 reads CASRRDQMNTEAFF. CDR3 DNA: TGCGCCAGCCGCAGAGATCAGATGAACACTGAAGCTTTCTTT.

This clonotype showed up many times. This chain connects TRBV29-1 to TRBJ2-1; the match to TRBD2 covers 11 bases. The ends lost 8 bases at V and 3 bases at J; junction bases unmatched: 9. CDR3 length equals 15 residues. Germline V CDR1 and CDR2: SQVTM, ANQGSEA. DNA of the CDR3: TGCAGCACCTACGGGACTAGCGGATTCTACAATGAGCAGTTCTTC. As protein: CSTYGTSGFYNEQFF.

This clonotype was observed a few times. The chain employs TRBV7-3 and TRBJ2-3, with 8 positions matching TRBD2. The germline gives CDR1 SGHTA, CDR2 FQGTGA. V dropped 5 bases and J dropped 0; count of bases not matched to a gene: 4. The CDR3 loop spans 15 amino acids. DNA of the CDR3: TGTGCCAGCAGCGCCCTAGCGGGCAGCACAGATACGCAGTATTTT. Translated: CASSALAGSTDTQYF.

There are a few counts of this clonotype. The chain links TRBV20-1 to TRBJ1-2, with TRBD1 as a possible D gene (5 bases). The V end was cut by 5 bases, the J end by 4 bases, with 14 bases between. From germline, CDR1 is DFQATT and CDR2 SNEGSKA (reference sequence). The CDR3 totals 13 residues. The CDR3: CSAAGLSSYGYTF. The CDR3 DNA follows: TGCAGTGCTGCGGGGCTTTCTAGCTATGGCTACACCTTC.

This clonotype showed up many times. V usage is TRBV20-1 and J usage is TRBJ1-5; 7 nucleotides match TRBD1. The CDR3 sequence is 18 residues long. CDR1 DFQATT and CDR2 SNEGSKA come from the germline V gene (reference sequence). The J segment lost 4 bases and the V segment lost 5 bases, leaving 20 bases of the junction unmatched. The CDR3 loop is CSAPASQSRGRGNQPQHF. CDR3 DNA sequence: TGCAGTGCTCCCGCTTCGCAATCGAGGGGGCGCGGGAATCAGCCCCAGCATTTT.

This clonotype showed up many times. V usage is TRBV14 and J usage is TRBJ2-1; no clear D. The CDR3 totals 14 residues. Trimming removed 5 bases from V and 8 bases from J, with 16 bases in between. CDR1 SGHDN and CDR2 FVKESK come from the germline V gene. CDR3 DNA sequence: TGTGCCAGCAGCACGGAGAAGCCATTTCATGAGCAGTTCTTC. Encoded protein: CASSTEKPFHEQFF. Combining the CDR3 with reference TRBV14 and TRBJ2-1 gives the whole variable domain EAGVTQFPSHSVIEKGQTVTLRCDPISGHDNLYWYRRVMGKEIKFLLHFVKESKQDESGMPNNRFLAERTGGTYSTLKVQPAELEDSGVYFCASSTEKPFHEQFFGPGTRLTVL.

At least ten counts were recorded for this clonotype. The chain recombines TRBV27 with TRBJ2-6; D remains unclear. CDR3 length: 14 amino acids. The V end lost 5 bases, the J end lost 0 bases, and 5 bases lay between the germline ends. Germline CDR1 is MNHEY and CDR2 is SMNVEV (reference sequence). The CDR3 protein is CASSQYSGANVLTF. CDR3 DNA sequence: TGTGCCAGCAGTCAGTACTCTGGGGCCAACGTCCTGACTTTC.

The table lists this clonotype with many counts. The chain combines TRBV27 with TRBJ1-2; perhaps TRBD1 as D (5 bases). The CDR3 spans 13 residues. Deletions cut 3 bases from V and 8 bases from J, with 13 bases between. CDR1 and CDR2 (germline): MNHEY, SMNVEV (reference sequence). In nucleotides, the CDR3 is TGTGCCAGCAGTTTCAAGGGGAAATTGGGCTACACCTTC. Translating gives CASSFKGKLGYTF.

This clonotype was found many times. CDR3 coding DNA: TGCAGTGCTAGAGAGAAGCGCCAGTATGGCTACACCTTC. It specifies CSAREKRQYGYTF. The genes are TRBV20-1 and TRBJ1-2, with D unresolved. V lost 0 bases, J lost 5 bases, and 10 bases lay in between. Germline V gene sequence: CDR1 DFQATT, CDR2 SNEGSKA (reference sequence). The CDR3 contains 13 residues.

This clonotype appeared many times. Being one base from a much bigger clone, this may be a read error. V is TRBV2 and J is TRBJ1-2, with D maybe TRBD1 (6 bases). The CDR3 is 14 residues long. Looked up from germline, CDR1 is SNHLY and CDR2 is FYNNEI. The CDR3 here is CASSTGQKSYGCTF. The CDR3 DNA reads as TGTGCCAGCAGTACCGGACAGAAAAGCTATGGCTGCACCTTC.

This clonotype has ten or more counts. This sequence joins TRBV2 and TRBJ2-1; D gene ambiguous. There are 15 residues in the CDR3. Germline V lookup: CDR1 SNHLY, CDR2 FYNNEI. V was shortened by 4 bases and J by 2 bases, with 12 bases between the two germline ends. The CDR3 DNA is TGTGCCAGCAGTGTGTCCGGCGGTACCTACAATGAGCAGTTCTTC. Protein product: CASSVSGGTYNEQFF.

This clonotype has ten or more counts. V usage is TRBV27 and J usage is TRBJ2-7, with unresolved D. V shed 6 bases and J shed 6 bases, with 9 bases lying between them. This CDR3 comprises 11 residues. Germline V gene data show CDR1 as MNHEY and CDR2 as SMNVEV (reference sequence). The DNA of the CDR3 is TGTGCCAGCAGCGGCCCCTCCGAGCAGTACTTC. Translated, it gives CASSGPSEQYF.

This clonotype was recorded at least ten times. The chain joins TRBV11-2 to TRBJ1-2; D is uncertain. Germline loops: CDR1 SGHAT, CDR2 FQNNGV. V gave up 0 bases and J gave up 8 bases, with 10 bases separating them. The CDR3 extends over 13 amino acids. The CDR3 coding sequence is TGTGCCAGCAGCTTAGAATTCCTTGGGGGCTACACCTTC. It encodes CASSLEFLGGYTF.

This sequence joins TRBV28 and TRBJ2-7; possibly TRBD2 for D (6 bases). Germline CDR1 MDHEN, CDR2 SYDVKM. V gave up 8 bases and J gave up 7 bases, with 27 bases separating them. The CDR3 extends over 16 amino acids. The chain's CDR3 is CASWAPGTQVWGEQYF. CDR3 nucleotide sequence: TGTGCCAGCTGGGCCCCCGGGACTCAAGTCTGGGGGGAGCAGTACTTC.

This clonotype has just a few counts. The genes are TRBV6-1 and TRBJ1-5; no firm D call. Trimming removed 0 bases from V and 0 bases from J, with 6 bases in between. Germline V gene data show CDR1 as MNHNS and CDR2 as SASEGT. The CDR3 loop spans 15 amino acids. The CDR3 reads CASSEARYSNQPQHF. DNA for the CDR3: TGTGCCAGCAGTGAAGCGAGATATAGCAATCAGCCCCAGCATTTT.

The table lists this clonotype with many counts. The V gene is TRBV5-1, the J gene TRBJ1-2, with 9 nucleotides matching TRBD1. This CDR3 has 13 amino acids. Germline V gene data show CDR1 as SGHRS and CDR2 as YFSETQ. With V trimmed by 5 bases and J by 7 bases, 6 bases remained unmatched. CDR3 region: CASSLTGGSGYTF. The CDR3 DNA sequence: TGCGCCAGCAGTCTCACAGGGGGCTCTGGCTACACCTTC.